This T cell receptor beta chain was found in a study of blood T cell repertoires in COVID-19. Study-level information: Material from acute and convalescent COVID-19 was sourced from the United States, Italy and Spain.

V lost 6 bases, J lost 9 bases, and 9 bases lay in between. From germline, CDR1 is LNHDA and CDR2 SQIVND (reference sequence). The CDR3 runs to 11 residues. The repertoire was sequenced with immunoSEQ multiplex PCR; TCRdb's copy has only in-frame clones and lacks some. The table lists roughly 80,000 clones, roughly 80% of them singletons. This clone was observed a few times. The chain links TRBV19 to TRBJ1-5; D unresolved. The sequenced material came from peripheral blood. The TCR originated in a human donor in a cohort sampled during active COVID-19. The CDR3 here is CASRAAGPQHF. Here the CDR3 DNA reads TGTGCCAGTAGGGCCGCGGGGCCCCAGCATTTT.